This T cell receptor beta chain is from a study of blood T cell repertoires in COVID-19. The overall study: Acute and convalescent COVID-19 samples came from the United States, Italy and Spain.

CDR1 is SEHNR and CDR2 is FQNEAQ in the germline V gene (reference sequence). The CDR3 consists of 17 residues. The V segment lost 0 bases and the J segment 0 bases; nucleotides outside the gene matches: 5. TCRdb's copy holds only in-frame clones and misses some; the assay was immunoSEQ multiplex PCR. The sample includes roughly 300,000 clones, approximately 85% of them seen just once. Sample: peripheral blood. The gene calls are TRBV7-9 and TRBJ1-1; TRBD1 aligns across 9 bases. The sequence derives from a man aged 18-30 years with active or convalescent COVID-19. CDR3 amino acids: CASSLAGQGQLNTEAFF. Here the CDR3 DNA reads TGTGCCAGCAGCTTAGCGGGACAGGGTCAATTGAACACTGAAGCTTTCTTT. Based on the CDR3 plus reference TRBV7-9 and TRBJ1-1, the full variable domain is DTGVSQNPRHKITKRGQNVTFRCDPISEHNRLYWYRQTLGQGPEFLTYFQNEAQLEKSRLLSDRFSAERPKGSFSTLEIQRTEQGDSAMYLCASSLAGQGQLNTEAFFGQGTRLTVV.